This T cell receptor (beta chain) is drawn from a study of Ad26.COV2.S vaccination and SARS-CoV-2 variants (dated by TCRdb to about 2021). General notes on the study: Vaccine-arm donors came from COV1001, a multicentre, randomized, double-blind, placebo-controlled phase I-IIa trial of Ad26.COV2.S in healthy adults. Ad26.COV2.S was administered intramuscularly at a dose of 5x10^10 or 1x10^11 viral particles, either as one shot or as two shots given 56 days apart. Sequencing of the TCRbeta repertoire served to evaluate the specificity and breadth of SARS-CoV-2-reactive T cell receptors following Ad26.COV2.S vaccination. A total of approximately 30 samples were included in the TCR-sequenced set, comprising about 20 Ad26.COV2.S vaccine recipients, 5 placebo recipients and 8 SARS-CoV-2 convalescent individuals. Trial participants were randomized into five groups of five, in which low-dose or high-dose Ad26.COV2.S was given once or twice, or placebo was given on both occasions. Blinding of investigators to trial group allocation was maintained during experiments and outcome assessment. On the study overall, not on this receptor specifically: Non-spike TCR breadth was comparable between vaccine and placebo recipients, consistent with the vaccine containing only spike. The study was not powered for comparison of responses between vaccine doses or regimens. Compared with placebo recipients, Ad26.COV2.S recipients showed higher spike-specific TCR breadth (P = 0.0014). It was noted by the authors that total T cell responses may have been underestimated by the TCR breadth and depth analyses. After vaccination, spike-specific CD8+ and CD4+ T cell responses were reported to show substantial breadth.

Worth noting for this clone: The antigen it binds to is not known. No much larger clonotype is one base removed from it; base qualities were not supplied.

Taken with the paper, the label for treatment or condition translates to: roughly 20 received Ad26.COV2.S at low or high dose, single or two shots; about 5 received placebo; per-sample allocation not given. For vaccine and placebo recipients, the sequenced repertoires came from samples collected on day 63 after the first injection. In Cohort 1b, 25 to 30 adults aged 18-55 years were enrolled at a single site in Boston, USA, between 29 July and 7 August 2020. As a vaccine, Ad26.COV2.S was a replication-incompetent adenovirus type 26 vector that expressed a prefusion-stabilized SARS-CoV-2 spike protein derived from the original Wuhan strain. From its cysteine to its phenylalanine, the CDR3 spans 12 amino acids. The DNA shown is the 36-base CDR3, in frame from base 1. The germline ends are 9 bases apart after V is trimmed by 4 bases and J by 4 bases. The germline V gene encodes CDR1 SGHRS and CDR2 YFSETQ.

The immunoSEQ Assay was used to sequence TCRbeta CDR3 regions. After extraction, genomic DNA underwent amplification by bias-controlled multiplex PCR, followed by high-throughput sequencing. The paper's processing steps were these. To quantify the absolute abundance of each unique TCRbeta CDR3 region, sequences were collapsed and filtered. T cell fraction was estimated by normalization of TCRbeta template counts to usable DNA, with usable DNA being measured through amplification of reference genes present in all nucleated cells. Repertoire TCRs were annotated as SARS-CoV-2-specific when V gene, CDR3 amino acid sequence and J gene were exactly matched to a known reactive TCR set. MIRA supplied the reference SARS-CoV-2 TCR set, which was filtered for enrichment in COVID-19-positive ImmuneCODE repertoires so that public or cross-reactive TCRs were removed. Drawing on the MIRA antigens, annotated TCRs were analysed further at the level of specific ORF or position within ORF. Breadth was defined as annotated unique rearrangements over total unique productive rearrangements; depth was the summed frequency of those rearrangements. Two-sided Wilcoxon rank-sum tests were applied when comparing TCR breadth between groups. The table was pulled from immuneACCESS by TCRdb, which kept in-frame rearrangements only. Such tables lose some clones; where checked, under half of the loss comes from unresolved V genes, and the rest has no known cause. Clone size and V and J calls were adopted from that table, with D and trimming inferred from the DNA. The sample table contains about 680,000 clones; only one count was recorded for approximately 88% of them. The ten largest clones capture approximately 1.5% of the sample.

Source: peripheral blood, taken in a trial of Ad26.COV2.S vaccine versus placebo. Rearrangement joined TRBV5-1 to TRBJ2-7; TRBD1 is possibly the D segment (6 matching bases). This TCR was sampled from a person aged 18 to 59 who received the Ad26.COV2.S COVID-19 vaccine or a placebo. The DNA sequence is TGCGCCAGCAGCAACCAGGGGTACGAGCAGTACTTC. This translates into CASSNQGYEQYF.